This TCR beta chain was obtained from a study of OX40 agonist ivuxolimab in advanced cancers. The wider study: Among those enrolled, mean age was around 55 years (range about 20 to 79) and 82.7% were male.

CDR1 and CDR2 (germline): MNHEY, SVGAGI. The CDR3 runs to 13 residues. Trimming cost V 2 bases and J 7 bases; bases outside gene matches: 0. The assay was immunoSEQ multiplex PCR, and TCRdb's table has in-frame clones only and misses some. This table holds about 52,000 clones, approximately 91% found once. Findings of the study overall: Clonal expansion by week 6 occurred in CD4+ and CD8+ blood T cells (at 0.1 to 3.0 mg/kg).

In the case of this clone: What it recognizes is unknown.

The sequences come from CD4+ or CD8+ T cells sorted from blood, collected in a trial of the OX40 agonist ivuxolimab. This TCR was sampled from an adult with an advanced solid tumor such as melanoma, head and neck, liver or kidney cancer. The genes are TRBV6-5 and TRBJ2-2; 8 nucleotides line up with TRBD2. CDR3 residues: CASSYAGGGELFF. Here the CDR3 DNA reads TGTGCCAGCAGTTACGCGGGGGGCGGGGAGCTGTTTTTT.